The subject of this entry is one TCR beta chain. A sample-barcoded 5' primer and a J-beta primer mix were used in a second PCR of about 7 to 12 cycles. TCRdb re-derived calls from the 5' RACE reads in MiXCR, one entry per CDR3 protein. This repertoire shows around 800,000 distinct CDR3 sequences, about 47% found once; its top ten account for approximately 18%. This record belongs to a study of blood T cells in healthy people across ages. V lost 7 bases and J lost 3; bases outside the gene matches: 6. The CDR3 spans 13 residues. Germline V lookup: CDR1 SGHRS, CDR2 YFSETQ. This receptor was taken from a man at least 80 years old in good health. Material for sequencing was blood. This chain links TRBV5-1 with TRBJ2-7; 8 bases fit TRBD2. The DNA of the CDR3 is TGCGCCAGCGGGGCCGGGACTAGCTACGAGCAGTACTTC. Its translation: CASGAGTSYEQYF.